This T cell receptor (beta chain) originates from a study of Graves' ophthalmopathy and Graves' hyperthyroidism (dated 2018 in TCRdb). A note on the overall study: A patient counted as having stable hyperthyroidism if there was no progression to ophthalmopathy within 18 months of follow-up. The study used signatures of the TCR beta repertoire to tell Graves' ophthalmopathy apart from Graves' hyperthyroidism and to predict which patients would progress to ophthalmopathy. T-cell repertoires of thyroid tissue and blood were compared in about six hyperthyroidism patients. In total, some 130 blood samples were TCR-sequenced: fewer than 50 ophthalmopathy, some 75 hyperthyroidism and some 17 hyperthyroidism-to-ophthalmopathy patients. To explore V-J signatures distinguishing ophthalmopathy from hyperthyroidism, a discovery set of 100 patients (roughly 45 ophthalmopathy, roughly 55 stable hyperthyroidism) was enrolled. After sampling, hyperthyroidism patients received methimazole starting at 30 mg daily, and ophthalmopathy patients received high-dose intravenous methylprednisolone. An independent validation cohort was composed of about 20 hyperthyroidism patients and 15 to 17 patients who later progressed from hyperthyroidism to ophthalmopathy. Broader findings and caveats from the paper: No statistical method was used to predetermine the sample size, and group allocation was not hidden from the investigators. The 13-signature model separated ophthalmopathy from stable hyperthyroidism with 87.88% sensitivity and approximately 83% specificity in cross-validation, and 80%/75% in the test set. In validation, the model predicted ophthalmopathy progression with roughly 68% sensitivity and around 72% specificity; eleven to twelve predicted patients were CT-confirmed with GO in a median of about 7.1 months. Most expanded thyroid clonotypes with frequency above 0.001 were also detected in blood, suggesting blood repertoires may reflect the thyroid immune response.

Patients with hyperthyroidism were aged 18 to 65 years, had been newly diagnosed, and had a disease duration of less than 2 months. Patients were excluded if they had other autoimmune diseases, uncontrolled infections, pregnancy or lactation. Clinical symptoms, serum thyroxine, TRAb, thyroid ultrasound and orbital computed tomography were used for diagnosis. Total RNA was extracted with Trizol reagent and quality-checked on an Agilent 2100 Bioanalyzer. TCR beta CDR3 regions were amplified from RNA transcripts for repertoire sequencing. The first round was an RT-PCR using HTBI primers with the Qiagen OneStep RT-PCR kit, and this first round was followed by a second-round multiplex PCR, then size selection and purification. Sequencing of the libraries was carried out on an Illumina HiSeq2000 in paired-end mode with 100 bp reads. Per the authors' processing: SOAPnuke was used to process the reads, throwing out any read that had adapters, had uncalled bases, had a mean Phred below 15, or lacked an exact constant-primer or identifier match. COPE v1.2.5 was used to merge the high-quality paired reads. Each unique nucleotide sequence was treated as a clonotype, and MiTCR v1.1 was used to align the clonotypes to the IMGT TRB V, D and J references. The analysis was limited to V-J combinations with a frequency above 0.0001, which together covered about 99% of repertoires. For each V-J combination, a TCR clonal expansion and chaos score was defined as the ratio of F50 clonal expansion to chaos observed in the TCRdist matrix. Welch's t-statistics and random forest were used to narrow the features down to more than 10 V-J combinations, which were then fed into a naive Bayes classifier. The similarity between thyroid and blood repertoires was quantified using the Morisita-Horn index. The raw public data were reprocessed by TCRdb itself: fastp quality trimming at Q25, MiXCR clonotype calling, in-frame beta chains only. Each record represents a unique CDR3 protein, reported with the most common genes and DNA among its rows. The V and J calls were not made by the authors but by TCRdb's processing. This sample has more than 1,000,000 distinct CDR3 sequences in its table, and less than 45% of those were observed once. The ten biggest clones cover 11% of the sample.

This clonotype was found many times. What antigen it recognizes has not been identified. There are no base qualities to consult, and no much larger clone falls within one base. Sequences SNHLY (CDR1) and FYNNEI (CDR2) are obtained from the germline V gene. The CDR3, from cysteine to phenylalanine, totals 14 residues. The only DNA kept is the CDR3, 42 bases in frame from the first base. V is pared back by 4 bases and J by 0 bases, with 9 bases lying between the germline termini. The sequence was collected from an adult man with Graves' hyperthyroidism. Sequenced sample: peripheral blood or thyroid tissue (not recorded which). The sequence joins TRBV2 to TRBJ1-1, with the D gene not confidently named. The bases read TGTGCCAGCAGTGCCTCAAATGTGAACACTGAAGCTTTCTTT. This is translated as CASSASNVNTEAFF.